What follows describes a single TCR beta chain. This sample was included in a study of blood T cell repertoires in COVID-19. Per the authors' pipeline: The authors estimated nucleated cell counts from reference gene primer amplification. TCRdb's copy holds only in-frame clones and misses some; the assay was immunoSEQ multiplex PCR. V and J calls and clone size follow that table, whereas D and trimming were derived from the DNA. Of 150,000 to 200,000 clones in the sample, about 74% were seen once. Sequencing was done on a sample of peripheral blood. This TCR came from a woman of 80 years or more with acute or convalescent COVID-19.

CDR3 nucleotides: TGTGCCAGCAGCCTACCCGGGGGGCTAGGCTATAATTCACCCCTCCACTTT. It specifies CASSLPGGLGYNSPLHF. J is TRBJ1-6 and V is TRBV28; tentatively, D is TRBD1 (6 bases). Trimming cost V 6 bases and J 3 bases, with 18 bases left between them. There are 17 residues in the CDR3. In germline, CDR1 is MDHEN, CDR2 SYDVKM.